The TCR beta chain described here comes from a study of technical replicates of blood from a few donors. CDR1 SGHRS and CDR2 YFSETQ come from the germline V gene. Trimming shortened V by 0 bases and J by 7 bases, and 10 bases separated the two germline ends. The CDR3 runs 13 residues. Clones were read by immunoSEQ multiplex PCR, and TCRdb kept only the in-frame ones, dropping some. Counted here are around 53,000 clones, around 90% occurring once; the ten biggest clones make up 3% to 5%. The sample comprised PBMCs. The chain couples TRBV5-1 to TRBJ1-2; D remains unclear. The clonotype originates from a human donor in good health. Some clones in this sample may be carry-over from other donors' samples. DNA of the CDR3: TGCGCCAGCAGCTTGGTGCCCCACGGTGGCTACACCTTC. This gives the protein CASSLVPHGGYTF. Supplemented by reference TRBV5-1 and TRBJ1-2, the full variable domain reads KAGVTQTPRYLIKTRGQQVTLSCSPISGHRSVSWYQQTPGQGLQFLFEYFSETQRNKGNFPGRFSGRQFSNSRSEMNVSTLELGDSALYLCASSLVPHGGYTFGSGTRLTVV.